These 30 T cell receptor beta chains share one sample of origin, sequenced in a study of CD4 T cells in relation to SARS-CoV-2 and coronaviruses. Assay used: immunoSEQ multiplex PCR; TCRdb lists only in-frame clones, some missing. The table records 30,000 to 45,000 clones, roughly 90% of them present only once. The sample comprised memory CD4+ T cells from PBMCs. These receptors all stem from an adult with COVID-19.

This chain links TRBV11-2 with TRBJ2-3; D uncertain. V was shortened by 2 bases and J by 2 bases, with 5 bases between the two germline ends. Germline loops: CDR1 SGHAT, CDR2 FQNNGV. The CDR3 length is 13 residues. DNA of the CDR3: TGTGCCAGCAGCTTACGGAACACAGATACGCAGTATTTT. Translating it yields CASSLRNTDTQYF. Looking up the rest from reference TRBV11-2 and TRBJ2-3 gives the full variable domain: EAGVAQSPRYKIIEKRQSVAFWCNPISGHATLYWYQQILGQGPKLLIQFQNNGVVDDSQLPKDRFSAERLKGVDSTLKIQPAKLEDSAVYLCASSLRNTDTQYFGPGTRLTVL.

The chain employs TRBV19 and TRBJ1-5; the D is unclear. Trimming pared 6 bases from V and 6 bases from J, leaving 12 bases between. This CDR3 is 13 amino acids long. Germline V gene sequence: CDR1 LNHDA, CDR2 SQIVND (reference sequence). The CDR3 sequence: CASSQDRIQPQHF. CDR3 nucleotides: TGTGCCAGTAGCCAGGATCGGATTCAGCCCCAGCATTTT.

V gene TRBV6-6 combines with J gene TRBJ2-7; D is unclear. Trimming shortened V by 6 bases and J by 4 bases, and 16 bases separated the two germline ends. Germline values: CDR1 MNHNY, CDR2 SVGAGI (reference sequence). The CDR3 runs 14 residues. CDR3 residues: CASRNDGPRYEQYF. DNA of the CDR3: TGTGCCAGCAGAAACGACGGGCCGCGGTACGAGCAGTACTTC.

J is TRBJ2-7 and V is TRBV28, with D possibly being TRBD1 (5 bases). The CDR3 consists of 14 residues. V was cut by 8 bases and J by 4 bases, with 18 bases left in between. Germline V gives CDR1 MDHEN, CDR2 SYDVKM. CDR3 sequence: CASGWGSSTYEQYF. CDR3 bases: TGTGCCAGCGGGTGGGGCAGTTCGACTTACGAGCAGTACTTC.

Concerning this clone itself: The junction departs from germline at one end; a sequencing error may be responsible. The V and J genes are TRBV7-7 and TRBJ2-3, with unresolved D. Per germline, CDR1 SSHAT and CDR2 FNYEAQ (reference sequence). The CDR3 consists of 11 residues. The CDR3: CASNQPDTQYF. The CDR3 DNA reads TGTGCTAGCAACCAACCGGATACGCAGTATTTT.

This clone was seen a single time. The CDR3 is CASSQGSGGMYTDTQYF. CDR3 nucleotides: TGTGCCAGCAGCCAGGGGTCGGGGGGGATGTACACAGATACGCAGTATTTT. V is TRBV3-1 (or the pseudogene TRBV3-2) and J is TRBJ2-3; 8 nucleotides match TRBD2. Per germline, CDR1 LGHDT and CDR2 YNNKEL (reference sequence). Trimming removed 3 bases from V and 2 bases from J; junction bases left unmatched: 10. The CDR3 runs to 17 residues.

The CDR3 DNA reads TGTGCCAGCAGTTACGCGCTACAGGGACAGGACTACTATGGCTACACCTTC. It is translated as CASSYALQGQDYYGYTF. The genes are TRBV6-2 or TRBV6-3 and TRBJ1-2; TRBD1 aligns across 8 bases. The germline V gene has CDR1 MNHEY and CDR2 SVGEGT. V shed 2 bases and J 3 bases; nucleotides not matched to a gene: 11. The CDR3 loop spans 17 amino acids.

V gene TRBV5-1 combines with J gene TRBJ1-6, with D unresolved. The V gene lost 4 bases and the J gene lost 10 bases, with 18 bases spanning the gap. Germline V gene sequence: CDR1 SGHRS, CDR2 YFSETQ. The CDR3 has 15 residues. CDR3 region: CASSKDGNSASPLHF. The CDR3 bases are TGCGCCAGCAGCAAGGACGGGAACTCCGCCTCACCCCTCCACTTT.

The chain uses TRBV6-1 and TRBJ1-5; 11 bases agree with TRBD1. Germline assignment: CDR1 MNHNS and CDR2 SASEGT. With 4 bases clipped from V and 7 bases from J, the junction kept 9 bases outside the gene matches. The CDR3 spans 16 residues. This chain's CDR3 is CASSGKGQGALQPQHF. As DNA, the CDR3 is TGTGCCAGCAGTGGAAAAGGACAGGGGGCTTTACAGCCCCAGCATTTT.

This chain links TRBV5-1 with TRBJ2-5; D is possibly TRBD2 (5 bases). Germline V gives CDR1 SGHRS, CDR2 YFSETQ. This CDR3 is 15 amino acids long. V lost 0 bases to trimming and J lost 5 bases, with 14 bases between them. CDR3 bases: TGCGCCAGCAGCTTGGCCGGGCTAGCTGGGGAGACCCAGTACTTC. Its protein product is CASSLAGLAGETQYF. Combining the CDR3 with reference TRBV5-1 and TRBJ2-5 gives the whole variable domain KAGVTQTPRYLIKTRGQQVTLSCSPISGHRSVSWYQQTPGQGLQFLFEYFSETQRNKGNFPGRFSGRQFSNSRSEMNVSTLELGDSALYLCASSLAGLAGETQYFGPGTRLLVL.

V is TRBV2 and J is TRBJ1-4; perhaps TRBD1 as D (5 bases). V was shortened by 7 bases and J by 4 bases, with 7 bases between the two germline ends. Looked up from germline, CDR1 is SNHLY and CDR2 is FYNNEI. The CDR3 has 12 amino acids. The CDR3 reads CASTQDNEKLFF. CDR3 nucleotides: TGTGCCAGCACACAGGATAATGAAAAACTGTTTTTT.

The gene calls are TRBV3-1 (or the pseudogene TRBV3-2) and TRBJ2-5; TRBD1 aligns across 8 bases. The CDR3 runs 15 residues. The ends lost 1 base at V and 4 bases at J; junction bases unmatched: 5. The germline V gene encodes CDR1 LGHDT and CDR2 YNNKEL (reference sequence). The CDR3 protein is CASSQGGQVGETQYF. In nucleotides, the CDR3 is TGTGCCAGCAGCCAAGGGGGACAGGTGGGAGAGACCCAGTACTTC.

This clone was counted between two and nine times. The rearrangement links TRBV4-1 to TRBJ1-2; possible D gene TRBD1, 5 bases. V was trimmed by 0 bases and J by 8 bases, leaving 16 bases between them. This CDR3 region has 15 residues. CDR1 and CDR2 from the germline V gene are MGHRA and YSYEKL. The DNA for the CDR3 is TGCGCCAGCAGCCAAGAAGGAGGGGCACCGCCCGGCTACACCTTC. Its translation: CASSQEGGAPPGYTF.

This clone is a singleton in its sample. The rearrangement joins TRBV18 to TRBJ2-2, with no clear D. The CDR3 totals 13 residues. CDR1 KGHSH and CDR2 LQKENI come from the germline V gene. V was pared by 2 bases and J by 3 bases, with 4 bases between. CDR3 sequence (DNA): TGTGCCAGCTCACCAGGGGACACCGGGGAGCTGTTTTTT. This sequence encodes CASSPGDTGELFF.

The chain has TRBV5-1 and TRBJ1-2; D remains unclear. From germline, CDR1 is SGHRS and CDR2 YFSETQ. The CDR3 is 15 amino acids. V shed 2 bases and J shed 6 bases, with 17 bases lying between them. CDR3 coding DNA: TGCGCCAGCAGCTTCGGATACAAGGCGGTAAATGGCTACACCTTC. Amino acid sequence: CASSFGYKAVNGYTF.

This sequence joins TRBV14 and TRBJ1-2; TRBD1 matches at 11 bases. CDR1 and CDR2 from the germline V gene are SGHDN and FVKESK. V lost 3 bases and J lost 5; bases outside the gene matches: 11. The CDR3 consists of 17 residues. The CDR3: CASSHRTDRGLFYGYTF. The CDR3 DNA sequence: TGTGCCAGCAGCCACCGTACGGACAGGGGGCTGTTTTATGGCTACACCTTC. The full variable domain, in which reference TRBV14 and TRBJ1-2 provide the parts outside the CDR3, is EAGVTQFPSHSVIEKGQTVTLRCDPISGHDNLYWYRRVMGKEIKFLLHFVKESKQDESGMPNNRFLAERTGGTYSTLKVQPAELEDSGVYFCASSHRTDRGLFYGYTFGSGTRLTVV.

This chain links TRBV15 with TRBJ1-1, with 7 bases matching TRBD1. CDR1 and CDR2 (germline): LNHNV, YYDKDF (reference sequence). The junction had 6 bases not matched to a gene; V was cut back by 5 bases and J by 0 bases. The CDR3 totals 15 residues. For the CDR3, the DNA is TGTGCCACCAGCCTAGAGACAGGGATGAACACTGAAGCTTTCTTT. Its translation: CATSLETGMNTEAFF. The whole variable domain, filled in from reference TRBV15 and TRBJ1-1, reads DAMVIQNPRYQVTQFGKPVTLSCSQTLNHNVMYWYQQKSSQAPKLLFHYYDKDFNNEADTPDNFQSRRPNTSFCFLDIRSPGLGDTAMYLCATSLETGMNTEAFFGQGTRLTVV.

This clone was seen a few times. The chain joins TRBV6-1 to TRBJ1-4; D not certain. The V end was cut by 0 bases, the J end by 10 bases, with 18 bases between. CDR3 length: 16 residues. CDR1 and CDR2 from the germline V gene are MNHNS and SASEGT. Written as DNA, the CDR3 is TGTGCCAGCAGTGAAGCTTCCGGGTGGCCCCAGGCAAAACTGTTTTTT. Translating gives CASSEASGWPQAKLFF.

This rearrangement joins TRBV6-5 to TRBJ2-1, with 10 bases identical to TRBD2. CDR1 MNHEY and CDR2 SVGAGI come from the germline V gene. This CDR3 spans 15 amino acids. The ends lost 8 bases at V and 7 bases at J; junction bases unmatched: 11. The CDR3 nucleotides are TGTGCCAGCTCCGTAAAGCGGGGGGGCCTAAATGAGCAGTTCTTC. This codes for CASSVKRGGLNEQFF.

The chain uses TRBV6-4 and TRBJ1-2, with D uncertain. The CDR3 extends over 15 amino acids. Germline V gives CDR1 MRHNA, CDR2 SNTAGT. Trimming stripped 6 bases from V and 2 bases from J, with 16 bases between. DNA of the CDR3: TGTGCCAGCAGGCGGATGGGCACAGACAACTATGGCTACACCTTC. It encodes CASRRMGTDNYGYTF.

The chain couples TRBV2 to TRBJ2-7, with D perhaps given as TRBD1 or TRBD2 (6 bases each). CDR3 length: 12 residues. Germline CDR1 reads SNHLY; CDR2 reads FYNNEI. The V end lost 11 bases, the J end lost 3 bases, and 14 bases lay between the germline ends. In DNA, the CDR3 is TGTGCCGGGGGGCGGGACCTCTACGAGCAGTACTTC. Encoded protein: CAGGRDLYEQYF.

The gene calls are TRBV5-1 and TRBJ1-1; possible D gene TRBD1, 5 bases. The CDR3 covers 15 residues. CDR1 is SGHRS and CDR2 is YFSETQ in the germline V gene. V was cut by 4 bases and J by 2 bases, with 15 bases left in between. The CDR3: CASSLPLGGNTEAFF. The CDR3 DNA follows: TGCGCCAGCAGCCTCCCTTTGGGGGGTAACACTGAAGCTTTCTTT.

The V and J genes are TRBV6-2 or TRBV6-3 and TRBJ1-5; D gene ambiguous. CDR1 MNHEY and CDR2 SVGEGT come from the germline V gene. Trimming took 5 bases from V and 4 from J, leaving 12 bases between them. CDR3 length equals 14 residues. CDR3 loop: CASSRHYENQPQHF. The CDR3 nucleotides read TGTGCCAGCAGTCGACACTATGAGAATCAGCCCCAGCATTTT.

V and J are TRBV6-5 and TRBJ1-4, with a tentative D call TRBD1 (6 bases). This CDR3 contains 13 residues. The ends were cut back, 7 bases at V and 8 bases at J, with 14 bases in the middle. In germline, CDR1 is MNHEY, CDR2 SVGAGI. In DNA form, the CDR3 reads TGTGCCAGCATGGCAGGGGCCTCCGAAAAACTGTTTTTT. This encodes CASMAGASEKLFF.

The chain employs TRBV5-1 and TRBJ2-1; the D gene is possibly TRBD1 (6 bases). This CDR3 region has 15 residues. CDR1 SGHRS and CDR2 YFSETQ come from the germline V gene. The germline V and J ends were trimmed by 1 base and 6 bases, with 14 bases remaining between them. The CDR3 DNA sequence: TGCGCCAGCAGCTTGTTACAGGGTGAAGGCAATGAGCAGTTCTTC. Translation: CASSLLQGEGNEQFF.

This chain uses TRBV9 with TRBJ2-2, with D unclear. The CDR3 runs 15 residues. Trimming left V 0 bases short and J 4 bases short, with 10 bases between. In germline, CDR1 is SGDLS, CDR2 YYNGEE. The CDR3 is CASSVAGSLTGELFF. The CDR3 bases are TGTGCCAGCAGCGTAGCGGGCAGCCTCACCGGGGAGCTGTTTTTT.

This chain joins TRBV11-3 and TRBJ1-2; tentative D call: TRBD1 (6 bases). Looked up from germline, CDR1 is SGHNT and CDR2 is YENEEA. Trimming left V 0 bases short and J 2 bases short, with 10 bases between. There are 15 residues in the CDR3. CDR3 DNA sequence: TGTGCCAGCAGCTTAGATTCCCAGGGGAACTATGGCTACACCTTC. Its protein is CASSLDSQGNYGYTF.

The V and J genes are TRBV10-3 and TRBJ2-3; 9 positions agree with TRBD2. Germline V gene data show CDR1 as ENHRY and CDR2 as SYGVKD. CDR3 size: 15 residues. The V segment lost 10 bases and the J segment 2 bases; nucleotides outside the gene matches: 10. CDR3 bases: TGTGCCACAAGGTTTCCTAGCGGGGACACAGATACGCAGTATTTT. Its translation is CATRFPSGDTDTQYF.

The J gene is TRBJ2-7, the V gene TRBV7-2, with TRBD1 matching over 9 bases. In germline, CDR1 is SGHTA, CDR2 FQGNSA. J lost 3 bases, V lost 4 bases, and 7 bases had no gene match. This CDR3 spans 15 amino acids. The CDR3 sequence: CASSSPGTGFYEQYF. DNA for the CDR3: TGTGCCAGCAGCTCACCGGGGACAGGGTTCTACGAGCAGTACTTC.

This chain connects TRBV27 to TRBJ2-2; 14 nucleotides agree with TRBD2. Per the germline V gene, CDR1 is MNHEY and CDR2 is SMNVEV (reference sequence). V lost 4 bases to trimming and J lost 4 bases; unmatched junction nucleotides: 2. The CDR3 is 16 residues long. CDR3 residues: CASSSGLAGGTGELFF. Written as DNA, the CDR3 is TGTGCCAGCAGTTCCGGACTAGCGGGGGGCACCGGGGAGCTGTTTTTT.